The T cell receptor beta chain described here comes from a study of control samples from healthy donors and cancer patients. The repertoire was sequenced with immunoSEQ multiplex PCR; TCRdb's copy has only in-frame clones and lacks some. The top ten clones hold around 13% of a sample with approximately 150,000 clones, approximately 94% of them seen once. With V trimmed by 6 bases and J by 5 bases, 13 bases remained unmatched. Germline V gene lookup returns CDR1 SGHTA and CDR2 FQGNSA. The CDR3 sequence is 15 residues long. The chain combines TRBV7-2 with TRBJ2-7, with 7 bases aligning to TRBD1. The sample was blood. The source is a man aged 35-49 years in good health. The CDR3 nucleotides read TGTGCCAGCAGGTTAACCCCGGGACAGCTCCACGAGCAGTACTTC. It encodes CASRLTPGQLHEQYF.